This T cell receptor (beta chain) was captured by sequencing in a study of identical twins. Overall study findings and caveats: Weaker excess sharing between twins was seen in beta out-of-frame sequences.

This clonotype has a count of ten or more. Its antigen is not known. Unique molecular identifiers were present on cDNA, and template switching added a universal primer site. MiXCR was run by TCRdb on the 5' RACE reads, yielding one entry per CDR3 protein. Of about 700,000 distinct CDR3 sequences listed, around 6% are singletons. The length of the CDR3 is 15 residues. The germline CDR1 and CDR2 sequences are DFQATT and SNEGSKA (reference sequence). Trimming stripped 7 bases from V and 0 bases from J, with 16 bases between. This chain uses TRBV20-1 with TRBJ2-1, with D possibly called TRBD1 or TRBD2 (6 bases each). This clonotype was sampled from a man younger than 35 in good health. Sequencing was performed on naive T cells sorted from blood. CDR3 region: CSVTRGASSYNEQFF. The DNA for the CDR3 is TGCAGTGTCACAAGGGGGGCGAGCTCCTACAATGAGCAGTTCTTC.